A selection of T cell receptor beta chains follows, all from one sample in a study of blood T cell repertoires in COVID-19. Profiled with immunoSEQ multiplex PCR; TCRdb holds only in-frame clones, not every one. The data contain a few hundred thousand clones, 90% of them singletons. Sequences were obtained from PBMCs or T cells enriched from blood (not recorded which). The receptors come from a woman under 30 with acute COVID-19. CDR3s include the opening cysteine and the closing phenylalanine or tryptophan. The D gene is left open where the match is weak. Some rows have no size entry. The others give once, few or many, or a class for an expanded clone.

v_gene	abundance	j_gene	d_gene	CDR3aa	CDR3nt
TRBV25-1	NA	TRBJ1-3	NA	CASSDVVTGNTIYF	TGTGCCAGCAGTGATGTAGTGACTGGAAACACCATATATTTT
TRBV20-1	NA	TRBJ1-2	TRBD1	CSASTKSLGQENYGYTF	TGCAGTGCTAGTACTAAGTCCTTAGGACAGGAGAACTATGGCTACACCTTC
TRBV5-6	NA	TRBJ1-1	TRBD1	CASSTKGQGENTEAFF	TGTGCCAGCAGTACCAAGGGACAGGGGGAAAACACTGAAGCTTTCTTT
TRBV12-3/TRBV12-4	NA	TRBJ1-1	NA	CASSSDRYTEAFF	TGTGCCAGCAGCTCCGACAGATACACTGAAGCTTTCTTT
TRBV4-2	once	TRBJ2-1	TRBD2	CASSQDSTSGNEQFF	TGTGCCAGCAGCCAAGATAGCACTAGCGGGAATGAGCAGTTCTTC
TRBV18	NA	TRBJ1-1	NA	CASSVGQNTEAFF	TGTGCCAGCTCGGTTGGACAGAACACTGAAGCTTTCTTT
TRBV11-3	NA	TRBJ2-1	TRBD2	CASSLRLAGYNEQFF	TGTGCCAGCAGCCTAAGACTAGCGGGCTACAATGAGCAGTTCTTC
TRBV18	NA	TRBJ1-4	NA	CASSPSDEKLFF	TGTGCCAGCTCACCATCGGATGAAAAACTGTTTTTT
TRBV6-5	NA	TRBJ1-1	NA	CASSLDPGTEAFF	TGTGCCAGCAGCCTCGACCCAGGGACTGAAGCTTTCTTT
TRBV7-3	NA	TRBJ2-3	TRBD1	CASTRGFTDTQYF	TGTGCCAGCACCAGGGGGTTCACAGATACGCAGTATTTT
TRBV19	NA	TRBJ1-1	TRBD1	CASGRTGDTEAFF	TGTGCCAGTGGAAGAACAGGGGACACTGAAGCTTTCTTT
TRBV2	NA	TRBJ1-5	NA	CASSGADYSNQPQHF	TGTGCCAGCAGTGGGGCGGACTATAGCAATCAGCCCCAGCATTTT
TRBV9	NA	TRBJ2-5	NA	CASSGSGPQETQYF	TGTGCCAGCAGCGGTAGCGGCCCTCAAGAGACCCAGTACTTC
TRBV27	NA	TRBJ2-7	TRBD2	CASSRTSSYEQYF	TGTGCCAGCAGCCGGACTAGCTCCTACGAGCAGTACTTC
TRBV27	once	TRBJ2-7	NA	CASKPSAYSKTYEQYF	TGTGCCAGCAAACCCTCGGCCTACAGCAAAACCTACGAGCAGTACTTC
TRBV5-1	once	TRBJ2-2	TRBD1	CASRAGTGGTGELFF	TGCGCCAGCAGGGCCGGGACAGGAGGCACCGGGGAGCTGTTTTTT
TRBV10-3	NA	TRBJ1-5	NA	CATQREGIGNQPQHF	TGTGCCACCCAGCGGGAGGGGATCGGCAATCAGCCCCAGCATTTT
TRBV19	NA	TRBJ2-1	TRBD2	CASSIGLASAYNEQFF	TGTGCCAGTAGTATTGGACTAGCCTCGGCCTACAATGAGCAGTTCTTC
TRBV5-1	NA	TRBJ2-3	NA	CASSLGDSDTQYF	TGCGCCAGCAGCTTGGGGGACTCAGATACGCAGTATTTT
TRBV11-2	NA	TRBJ2-1	NA	CASSFLHNEQFF	TGTGCCAGCAGCTTTCTTCACAATGAGCAGTTCTTC
TRBV10-3	NA	TRBJ2-1	TRBD2	CAISEPRLGGIEFNEQFF	TGTGCCATCAGTGAGCCGAGGCTGGGGGGGATCGAGTTCAATGAGCAGTTCTTC
TRBV7-3	NA	TRBJ2-1	NA	CASSPRSLGEGEQFF	TGTGCCAGCAGCCCCCGGTCGTTGGGAGAGGGTGAGCAGTTCTTC
TRBV9	NA	TRBJ2-3	TRBD2	CASSVGLAGVSTDTQYF	TGTGCCAGCAGCGTAGGGCTAGCGGGGGTTAGCACAGATACGCAGTATTTT
TRBV18	once	TRBJ2-7	NA	CASSETGIEQYF	TGTGCCAGCTCAGAAACAGGGATCGAGCAGTACTTC
TRBV7-9	many	TRBJ2-7	TRBD2	CASSSGRARYEQYF	TGTGCCAGCTCTAGCGGGAGGGCTCGGTACGAGCAGTACTTC
TRBV4-1	NA	TRBJ2-1	TRBD2	CASSHGTRREGNEQFF	TGCGCCAGCAGCCATGGGACTAGGCGGGAGGGGAATGAGCAGTTCTTC
TRBV9	NA	TRBJ2-1	TRBD2	CASSVLASGPRYNEQFF	TGTGCCAGCAGCGTATTGGCTAGCGGGCCGAGGTACAATGAGCAGTTCTTC
TRBV9	NA	TRBJ2-5	NA	CASSVSGAGETQYF	TGTGCCAGCAGCGTATCAGGGGCGGGAGAGACCCAGTACTTC
TRBV5-4	NA	TRBJ2-1	TRBD1	CASSLKDRGNEQFF	TGTGCCAGCAGCTTGAAGGACAGGGGGAATGAGCAGTTCTTC
TRBV7-9	NA	TRBJ1-4	NA	CASSSHRSTNEKLFF	TGTGCCAGCAGCTCCCACAGGTCTACTAATGAAAAACTGTTTTTT
TRBV7-9	few	TRBJ1-2	NA	CASSFYQAWGGDYTF	TGTGCCAGCAGCTTTTACCAGGCTTGGGGCGGTGACTACACCTTC
TRBV19	once	TRBJ1-1	TRBD1	CASSASGAGGGRNTEAFF	TGTGCCAGTAGCGCGTCCGGGGCAGGGGGCGGGCGGAACACTGAAGCTTTCTTT
TRBV5-4	NA	TRBJ2-5	NA	CASSLGLAQETQYF	TGTGCCAGCAGCTTAGGACTTGCACAAGAGACCCAGTACTTC
TRBV28	NA	TRBJ1-6	NA	CASSLFSGPPLHF	TGTGCCAGCAGTTTATTTTCGGGTCCACCCCTCCACTTT